This entry features one T cell receptor beta chain sequence. Cohort 3 recovery required two negative PCRs, clearance, or symptom resolution. Per the original data handling: Cell counts per sample came from amplifying reference gene primers. Using immunoSEQ multiplex PCR, the repertoire was profiled, and TCRdb retains in-frame clones only, with some absent. V and J calls plus clone size are reproduced from that table; the DNA served to infer D and trimming. The data show about 330,000 clones, about 88% seen once. The entry originates in a study of blood T cell repertoires in COVID-19. About the research overall: Acute and convalescent COVID-19 specimens originated in the United States, Italy and Spain. Nucleic acid was either cDNA or gDNA, and it came from T cells, B-cell-depleted T cells, or PBMCs.

CDR1 and CDR2 (germline): MDHEN, SYDVKM. The CDR3 length is 11 residues. Between the trimmed V and J ends, which lost 6 bases and 9 bases, there was a span of 6 bases. Material for sequencing was PBMCs or T cells enriched from blood (not recorded which). The sequence derives from a woman aged 30 to 39 who had recovered from COVID-19. The rearrangement links TRBV28 to TRBJ1-6, with D possibly being TRBD1 (6 bases). The CDR3 spells CASRQGSPLHF. For the CDR3, the DNA is TGTGCCAGCAGACAGGGTTCACCCCTCCACTTT.